This TCR beta chain stems from a study of beta chain features in type 1 diabetes. Across the whole study: Examination covered approximately 100 million sorted cells spanning all samples.

Whole-study findings and limits: Cells carrying high TCR expression could end up over-represented when cDNA is sequenced. For patients, the naive, central memory and Treg TCRB repertoires appeared more alike than for healthy donors. The study found moderately but significantly shorter TCRB CDR3s in all four CD4+ subsets of Type 1 diabetes patients.

CD4+ naive, central memory, regulatory and stem cell-like memory subsets were isolated by sorting on CD45RO/CCR7/CD25/CD127/CD95/CD27. The whole isolated RNA underwent reverse transcription, so sequencing captured expressed TCRB transcripts. Sequenced by immunoSEQ multiplex PCR; TCRdb stores in-frame clones only, minus some. This table holds some 150,000 clones, about 9% found once. In germline, CDR1 is LNHNV, CDR2 YYDKDF (reference sequence). The ends lost 0 bases at V and 11 bases at J; junction bases unmatched: 9. The CDR3 consists of 14 residues. This clone was counted between two and nine times. Antigen: not known.

The source is a woman aged 25-40 years with type 1 diabetes. Material for sequencing was central memory CD4+ T cells from blood. J is TRBJ2-5 and V is TRBV15; 7 bases line up with TRBD1. CDR3 sequence (DNA): TGTGCCACCAGCAGAGATGGGACAGATAGGGAGCAGTACTTC. It codes for CATSRDGTDREQYF.